The subject of this entry is one TCR beta chain. Its antigen is as yet unknown. The PCR used 60 Vbeta and 13 Jbeta primers. The assay was immunoSEQ multiplex PCR, and TCRdb's table has in-frame clones only and misses some. The sample carries around 65,000 clones, roughly four fifths recorded once. Losses at the gene ends were 2 bases for V and 0 bases for J; bases not matched to a gene: 6. This CDR3 comprises 17 residues. The germline CDR1 and CDR2 sequences are SGHTA and FQGNSA. The sample originates from a study of cytomegalovirus exposure and HLA in healthy donors. Points from the study as a whole: Later on, an analysis tied around 17,000 TCR beta sequences to HLA alleles at 0.05 false discovery rate.

The chain joins TRBV7-2 to TRBJ2-3; 9 bases align to TRBD2. Input material: PBMCs. The receptor comes from a woman younger than 45 in good health and CMV-seropositive. DNA for the CDR3: TGTGCCAGCAGCTTATGGCGGGAGGGGCCTAGCACAGATACGCAGTATTTT. Protein: CASSLWREGPSTDTQYF.